The clone carrying this T cell receptor beta chain was picked up many times. The data derive from a study of T-cell memory formation after mild COVID-19. About the research overall: TCR clusters largely stayed donor specific.

Via MiXCR, TCRdb re-called the 5' RACE reads, giving one row per CDR3 protein. Of 55,000 to 65,000 distinct CDR3 sequences listed, over 7.5% are singletons. Germline CDR1 SEHNR, CDR2 FQNEAQ (reference sequence). V shed 1 base, J shed 4 bases, and the junction held 7 bases outside the gene matches. The CDR3 is made up of 16 amino acids. This chain joins TRBV7-9 and TRBJ2-1, with 7 bases fitting TRBD1. Sequenced sample: PBMCs or a T cell subset sorted from them (not recorded which). This receptor was identified in a young man who had mild COVID-19 (a few samples of this study predate the infection). Cell type and time point are not known. The CDR3 region has the DNA TGTGCCAGCAGCTTAGGTCGGACAGGACCTTACAATGAGCAGTTCTTC. This encodes CASSLGRTGPYNEQFF.